What follows is one T cell receptor beta chain and its context. Trimming took off 0 bases at V and 8 bases at J, with 13 bases between the two ends. The CDR3 runs to 13 residues. Looked up from germline, CDR1 is DFQATT and CDR2 is SNEGSKA (reference sequence). TCRdb called the 5' RACE reads again in MiXCR, with one record for every CDR3 protein. Among around 310,000 distinct CDR3 sequences listed, 13% to 15% were seen once. This entry comes from a study of T-cell memory formation after mild COVID-19. Overall study: The two donors had largely donor-specific TCR clusters.

The TCR originated in a young man who had mild COVID-19 (a few samples of this study predate the infection). Cell type and time point are not known. V is TRBV20-1 and J is TRBJ1-2; weak D call: TRBD1 (5 bases). The source material was PBMCs or a T cell subset sorted from them (not recorded which). The CDR3 loop reads CSAREDSQGGYTF. The CDR3 DNA follows: TGCAGTGCTAGAGAAGACAGTCAGGGCGGCTACACCTTC.